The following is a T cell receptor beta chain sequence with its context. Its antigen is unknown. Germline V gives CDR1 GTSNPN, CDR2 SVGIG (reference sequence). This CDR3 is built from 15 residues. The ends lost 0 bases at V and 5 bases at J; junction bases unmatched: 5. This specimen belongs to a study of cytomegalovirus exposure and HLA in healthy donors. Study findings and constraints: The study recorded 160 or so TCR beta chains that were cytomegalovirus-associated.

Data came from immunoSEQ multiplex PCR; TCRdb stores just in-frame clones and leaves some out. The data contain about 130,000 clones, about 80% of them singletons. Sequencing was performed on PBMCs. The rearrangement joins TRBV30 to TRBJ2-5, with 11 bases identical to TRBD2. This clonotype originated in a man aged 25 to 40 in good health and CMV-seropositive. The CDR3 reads CAWSVLAGVEETQYF. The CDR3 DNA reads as TGTGCCTGGAGTGTACTAGCGGGAGTTGAGGAGACCCAGTACTTC. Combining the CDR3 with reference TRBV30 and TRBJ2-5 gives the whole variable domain SQTIHQWPATLVQPVGSPLSLECTVEGTSNPNLYWYRQAAGRGLQLLFYSVGIGQISSEVPQNLSASRPQDRQFILSSKKLLLSDSGFYLCAWSVLAGVEETQYFGPGTRLLVL.